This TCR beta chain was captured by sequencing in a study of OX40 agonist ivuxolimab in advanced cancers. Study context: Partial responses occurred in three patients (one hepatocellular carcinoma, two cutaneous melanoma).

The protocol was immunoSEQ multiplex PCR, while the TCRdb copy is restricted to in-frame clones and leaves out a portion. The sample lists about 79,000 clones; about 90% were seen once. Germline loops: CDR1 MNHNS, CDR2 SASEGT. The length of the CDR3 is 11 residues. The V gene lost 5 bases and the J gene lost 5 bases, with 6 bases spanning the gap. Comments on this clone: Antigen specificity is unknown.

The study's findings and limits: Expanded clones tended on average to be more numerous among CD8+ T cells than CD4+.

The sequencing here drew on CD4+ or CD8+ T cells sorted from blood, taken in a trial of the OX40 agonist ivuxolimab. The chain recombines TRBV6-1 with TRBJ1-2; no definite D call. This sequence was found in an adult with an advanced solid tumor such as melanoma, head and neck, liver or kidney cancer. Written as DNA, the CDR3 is TGTGCCAGCAGTTACGGGTATGGCTACACCTTC. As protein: CASSYGYGYTF.